A selection of T cell receptor beta chains follows, all from one sample in a study of T cells after yellow fever vaccination. TCRdb reprocessed the 5' RACE reads with MiXCR, giving one entry per CDR3 protein. The sample holds roughly 240,000 distinct CDR3 sequences; approximately 6.3% are singletons and the top ten take 1.1%. The material sequenced was CD4+ T cells sorted from PBMCs, taken on the day of the yellow fever booster vaccination. Receptors were obtained from a man between 25 and 39 years old who received the YFV17D yellow fever vaccine. CDR3s include the opening cysteine and the closing phenylalanine or tryptophan. A D gene is named only where the DNA matches it firmly. Clone size, where shown, is once, few, many, or a class for clones that have expanded.

v_call,clone_size,cdr3_length,j_call,d_call,cdr3_nt,cdr3_aa
TRBV11-2,-,12,TRBJ2-2,TRBD2,TGTGCCAGCAGCCGGGAGGTCGGGGAGCTGTTTTTT,CASSREVGELFF
TRBV7-9,few,12,TRBJ1-5,-,TGTGCAGGACAGATCGGCAATCAGCCCCAGCATTTT,CAGQIGNQPQHF
TRBV4-3,-,13,TRBJ2-2,-,TGCGCCAGCAGCCAACATAGCACCGGGGAGCTGTTTTTT,CASSQHSTGELFF
TRBV5-1,many,14,TRBJ1-4,-,TGCGCCAGCAGACGAGACTCACGCACTGAAAAACTGTTTTTT,CASRRDSRTEKLFF
TRBV14,-,13,TRBJ2-1,-,TGTGCCAGCAGCCTACAAAGTGGCGCTCGGCAGTTCTTC,CASSLQSGARQFF
TRBV5-1,-,14,TRBJ2-1,TRBD2,TGCGCCAGCAGCTTGGGCGGGAGAGGCAATGAGCAGTTCTTC,CASSLGGRGNEQFF
TRBV7-2,few,13,TRBJ2-7,-,TGTGCCAGCGTCTCTACCGGGAGTTACGAGCAGTACTTC,CASVSTGSYEQYF
TRBV4-3,many,15,TRBJ2-1,-,TGCGCCAGCAGCTCCCGGGCGACGGGGGACAATGAGCAGTTCTTC,CASSSRATGDNEQFF
TRBV12-3/TRBV12-4,few,13,TRBJ1-2,-,TGTGCCAGCACCGAGAGGGGGGAGGATGGCTACACCTTC,CASTERGEDGYTF
TRBV5-1,few,12,TRBJ2-7,-,TGCGCCAGCAGCCTCTTGGCGGACGAGCAGTACTTC,CASSLLADEQYF
TRBV7-2,few,16,TRBJ2-3,TRBD2,TGTGCCAGCAGCTTAGCTGGGACTAGCGGACAAGATACGCAGTATTTT,CASSLAGTSGQDTQYF
TRBV21-1,-,16,TRBJ2-7,-,TGTGCCCGACAAATGGGGGCCTCTCATCCTACCTACGAGCAGTACTTC,CARQMGASHPTYEQYF
TRBV5-1,many,16,TRBJ2-7,TRBD2,TGCGCCAGCAGCTCTGGCGGGAGTAATCGTCGGTACGAGCAGTACTTC,CASSSGGSNRRYEQYF
TRBV28,few,13,TRBJ2-3,-,TGTGCCAGCAGTTTATCTCCGGCGGATACGCAGTATTTT,CASSLSPADTQYF
TRBV7-2,-,11,TRBJ2-7,-,TGTGCCAGCAGCCGGTGGGACGAGCAGTACTTC,CASSRWDEQYF
TRBV3-1,-,14,TRBJ2-7,-,TGTGCCAGCAGCCCAACAGCCCTCTCCTACGAGCAGTACTTC,CASSPTALSYEQYF
TRBV7-3,many,15,TRBJ2-1,TRBD2,TGTGCCAGCAGCTTAGTTAGCGGGAGGTGGCATGAGCAGTTCTTC,CASSLVSGRWHEQFF
TRBV10-3,many,17,TRBJ2-1,-,TGTGCCATCAGTGAGTCGATCTTGCGGTTTGAATACAATGAGCAGTTCTTC,CAISESILRFEYNEQFF
TRBV20-1,-,17,TRBJ2-3,TRBD1,TGCTGTGCTAGATCTCTCGGGACAGGGCAGGATCCAGATACGCAGTATTTT,CCARSLGTGQDPDTQYF
TRBV5-4,few,14,TRBJ2-1,-,TGTGCCAGCAGCTTAATCGGGAATACGGATGAGCAGTTCTTC,CASSLIGNTDEQFF
TRBV5-1,-,17,TRBJ2-3,TRBD2,TGCGCCAGCAGCTTACTTACTAGCGCCAGGAGCACAGATACGCAGTATTTT,CASSLLTSARSTDTQYF
TRBV6-2/TRBV6-3,many,16,TRBJ2-1,TRBD2,TGTGCCAGCAGTTATGGGGGGACTAGCGAATACAATGAGCAGTTCTTC,CASSYGGTSEYNEQFF
TRBV20-1,-,14,TRBJ1-5,-,TGCAGTGCTCGAACCAGGCTGGGCAATCAGCCCCAGCATTTT,CSARTRLGNQPQHF
TRBV7-2,many,17,TRBJ2-7,TRBD1,TGTGCCAGCAGCGCGGGACAGGGGGCTGAGGGCGGCTACGAGCAGTACTTC,CASSAGQGAEGGYEQYF
TRBV9,-,14,TRBJ2-5,-,TGTGCCAGCAGCGTAGACAGGGCTCAAGAGACCCAGTACTTC,CASSVDRAQETQYF